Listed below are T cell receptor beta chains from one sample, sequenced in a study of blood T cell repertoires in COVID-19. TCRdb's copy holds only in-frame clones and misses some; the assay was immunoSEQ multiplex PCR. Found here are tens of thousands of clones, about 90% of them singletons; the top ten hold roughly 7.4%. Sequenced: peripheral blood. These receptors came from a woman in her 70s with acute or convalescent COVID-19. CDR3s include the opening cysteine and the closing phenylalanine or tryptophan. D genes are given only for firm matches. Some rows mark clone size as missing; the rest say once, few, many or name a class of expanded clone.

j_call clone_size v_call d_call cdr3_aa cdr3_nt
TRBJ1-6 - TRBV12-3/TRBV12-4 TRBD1 CASSRDRASPLHF TGTGCCAGCAGTCGGGACAGGGCCTCACCCCTCCACTTT
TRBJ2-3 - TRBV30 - CAWGVSGRDTQYF TGTGCCTGGGGCGTTTCAGGTCGGGATACGCAGTATTTT
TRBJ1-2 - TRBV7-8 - CASSPGAQGGTGYTF TGTGCCAGCAGCCCCGGGGCCCAGGGAGGTACCGGCTACACCTTC
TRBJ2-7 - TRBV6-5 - CASSYSRGALSYEQYF TGTGCCAGCAGTTATAGTCGCGGGGCCCTATCCTACGAGCAGTACTTC
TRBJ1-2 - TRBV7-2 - CASSQTSDPSRYGYTF TGTGCCAGCAGCCAGACTAGCGACCCGTCCCGCTATGGCTACACCTTC
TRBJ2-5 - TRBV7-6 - CASSLAPGVGETQYF TGTGCCAGCAGCTTAGCCCCGGGGGTGGGAGAGACCCAGTACTTC
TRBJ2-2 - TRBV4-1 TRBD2 CASSHGLAASLDTGELFF TGCGCCAGCAGCCACGGACTAGCGGCCTCACTGGACACCGGGGAGCTGTTTTTT
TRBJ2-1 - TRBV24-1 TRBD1 CATSGREGTGSNEQFF TGTGCCACCAGTGGAAGAGAAGGGACAGGGTCGAATGAGCAGTTCTTC
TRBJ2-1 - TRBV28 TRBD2 CASSEAGATYNEQFF TGTGCCAGCTCAGAAGCGGGAGCAACTTACAATGAGCAGTTCTTC
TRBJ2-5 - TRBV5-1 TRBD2 CASRPVVAGGETQYF TGCGCCAGCAGGCCGGTAGTGGCGGGAGGGGAGACCCAGTACTTC
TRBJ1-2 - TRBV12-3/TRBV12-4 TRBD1 CASSWTGYYGYTF TGTGCCAGCAGCTGGACAGGCTACTATGGCTACACCTTC
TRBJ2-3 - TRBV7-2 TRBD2 CASSFGTSGRRRGDTQYF TGTGCCAGCAGCTTTGGAACTAGCGGGAGGCGGAGGGGGGATACGCAGTATTTT
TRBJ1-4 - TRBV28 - CASGGLTGSNEKLFF TGTGCCAGCGGGGGATTAACAGGGTCTAATGAAAAACTGTTTTTT
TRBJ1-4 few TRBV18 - CASSTADEKLFF TGTGCCAGCTCAACGGCGGATGAAAAACTGTTTTTT
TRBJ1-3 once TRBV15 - CATSGQGFGNTIYF TGTGCCACCAGCGGTCAGGGTTTCGGAAACACCATATATTTT
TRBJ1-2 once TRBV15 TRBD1 CATDTGDNYGYTF TGTGCCACCGATACAGGGGATAACTATGGCTACACCTTC
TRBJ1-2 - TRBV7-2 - CASSPGSGPYGYTF TGTGCCAGCAGCCCGGGGAGCGGGCCCTATGGCTACACCTTC
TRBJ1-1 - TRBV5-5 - CASSLNRDLGEAFF TGTGCCAGCAGCCTGAACAGGGATCTGGGTGAAGCTTTCTTT
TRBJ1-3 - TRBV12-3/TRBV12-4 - CASSTQGNTIYF TGTGCCAGCAGTACCCAGGGGAACACCATATATTTT
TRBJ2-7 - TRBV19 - CASSIAGTYAYEQYF TGTGCCAGTAGTATAGCGGGAACCTACGCCTACGAGCAGTACTTC
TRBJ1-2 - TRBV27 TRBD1 CASSLGQNYGYTF TGTGCCAGCAGTTTGGGACAGAACTATGGCTACACCTTC
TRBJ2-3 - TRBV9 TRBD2 CASSPLSGSSTDTQYF TGTGCCAGCAGCCCTCTTAGCGGGAGTAGCACAGATACGCAGTATTTT
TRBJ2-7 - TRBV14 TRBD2 CASSQHPTSGTHYEQYF TGTGCCAGCAGTCAACATCCAACTAGCGGGACTCACTACGAGCAGTACTTC
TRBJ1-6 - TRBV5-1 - CASSPSGWRNSPLHF TGCGCCAGCAGCCCCAGTGGGTGGAGAAATTCACCCCTCCACTTT
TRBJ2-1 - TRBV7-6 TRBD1 CASSYRSGTVYNEQFF TGTGCCAGCAGCTACAGATCCGGGACAGTCTACAATGAGCAGTTCTTC
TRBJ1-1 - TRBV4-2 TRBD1 CASSPTGGRGRTEAFF TGTGCCAGCAGCCCTACAGGGGGCCGGGGGAGAACTGAAGCTTTCTTT
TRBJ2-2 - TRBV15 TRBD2 CATSRGLAGAGELFF TGTGCCACCAGCAGGGGACTAGCGGGAGCCGGGGAGCTGTTTTTT
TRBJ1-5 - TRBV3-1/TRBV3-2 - CASSPASVFQPQHF TGTGCCAGCAGCCCCGCCTCGGTATTCCAGCCCCAGCATTTT
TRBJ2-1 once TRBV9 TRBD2 CASGPGLLNEQFF TGTGCCAGCGGCCCGGGACTACTCAATGAGCAGTTCTTC
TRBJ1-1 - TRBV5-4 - CASSSAETMNTEAFF TGTGCCAGCAGCTCGGCAGAGACAATGAACACTGAAGCTTTCTTT
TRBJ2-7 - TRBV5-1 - CASSLAGVSYEQYF TGCGCCAGCAGCTTGGCCGGGGTGAGCTACGAGCAGTACTTC
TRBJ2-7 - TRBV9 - CASSMGPSPDEQYF TGTGCCAGCAGCATGGGCCCATCCCCAGACGAGCAGTACTTC
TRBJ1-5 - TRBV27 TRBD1 CASSRQGVPGNQPQHF TGTGCCAGCAGTCGACAGGGAGTCCCGGGCAATCAGCCCCAGCATTTT
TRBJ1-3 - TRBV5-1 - CASSLMTPLRNTIYF TGCGCCAGCAGCTTGATGACACCCCTAAGGAACACCATATATTTT
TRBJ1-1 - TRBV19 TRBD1 CASSITGVGANAFF TGTGCCAGTAGTATCACAGGGGTGGGTGCGAATGCTTTCTTT
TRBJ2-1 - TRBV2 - CASRRHAETKPNEQFF TGTGCCAGCAGGCGGCATGCGGAAACGAAGCCCAATGAGCAGTTCTTC
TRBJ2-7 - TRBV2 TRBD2 CASKKLAENYEQYF TGTGCCAGCAAAAAACTAGCGGAAAACTACGAGCAGTACTTC
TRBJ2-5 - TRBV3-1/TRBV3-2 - CASSQNPGVGETQYF TGTGCCAGCAGTCAAAACCCAGGGGTAGGGGAGACCCAGTACTTC
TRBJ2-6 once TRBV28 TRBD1 CASSDAEQGRSGANVLTF TGTGCCAGCAGTGACGCGGAACAGGGGCGCTCTGGGGCCAACGTCCTGACTTTC
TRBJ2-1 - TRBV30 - CAWSRGSYNEQFF TGTGCCTGGAGTAGGGGGTCCTACAATGAGCAGTTCTTC
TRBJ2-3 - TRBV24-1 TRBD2 CATGTSGSIHTQYF TGTGCCACCGGGACTAGCGGGAGTATTCATACGCAGTATTTT
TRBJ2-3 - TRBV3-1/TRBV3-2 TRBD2 CASSQDPALIGTSGSPDTQYF TGTGCCAGCAGCCAAGACCCGGCCCTGATAGGAACTAGCGGGAGTCCAGATACGCAGTATTTT
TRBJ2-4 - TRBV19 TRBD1 CASSTRIRDSLAKNIQYF TGTGCCAGTAGTACGCGAATCAGGGACAGTCTAGCCAAAAACATTCAGTACTTC
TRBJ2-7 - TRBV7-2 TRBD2 CASSLGTSGRGVRGEQYF TGTGCCAGCAGCCTAGGGACTAGCGGGAGGGGGGTTAGGGGAGAGCAGTACTTC
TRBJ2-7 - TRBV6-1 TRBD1 CASSDPHTGAEQYF TGTGCCAGCAGTGACCCCCACACAGGGGCCGAGCAGTACTTC